This T cell receptor beta chain was observed in a study of cytomegalovirus exposure and HLA in healthy donors. Study-wide findings and caveats: Some TCR beta chains (around 180 of them) were listed as cytomegalovirus-associated.

The donors formed part of the 120-subject validation cohort, distinct from the roughly 600-subject first cohort. As regards this clone: Its matching antigen is unknown.

Clones were read by immunoSEQ multiplex PCR, and TCRdb kept only the in-frame ones, dropping some. This table has hundreds of thousands of clones, less than 90% appearing once. The source of this sequence is a man younger than 35 in good health and CMV-seropositive. Sequenced input: PBMCs.

Written as DNA, the CDR3 is TGTGCCAGCAGGAACAGCATGAACACTGAAGCTTTCTTT. Its protein is CASRNSMNTEAFF. The gene calls are TRBV6-1 and TRBJ1-1; D gene uncertain. This CDR3 is 13 amino acids long. The ends were cut back, 6 bases at V and 0 bases at J, with 8 bases in the middle. The germline CDR1 and CDR2 sequences are MNHNS and SASEGT.